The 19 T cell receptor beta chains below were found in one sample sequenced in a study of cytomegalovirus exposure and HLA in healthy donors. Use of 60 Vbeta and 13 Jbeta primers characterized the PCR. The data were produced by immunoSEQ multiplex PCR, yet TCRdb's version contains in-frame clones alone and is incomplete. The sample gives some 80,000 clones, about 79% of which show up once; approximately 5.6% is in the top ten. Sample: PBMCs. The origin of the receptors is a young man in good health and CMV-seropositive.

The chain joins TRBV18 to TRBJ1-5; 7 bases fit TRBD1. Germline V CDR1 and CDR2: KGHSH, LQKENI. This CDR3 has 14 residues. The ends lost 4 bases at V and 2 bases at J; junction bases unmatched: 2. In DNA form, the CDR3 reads TGTGCCAGCTCACTGGGGACAGGCAATCAGCCCCAGCATTTT. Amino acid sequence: CASSLGTGNQPQHF.

In nucleotides, the CDR3 is TGTGCCAGCAGCTTTTTGGCGGGAAGCGGGAATGAGCAGTTCTTC. Its protein product is CASSFLAGSGNEQFF. J is TRBJ2-1 and V is TRBV11-2; D is possibly TRBD2 (6 bases). The length of the CDR3 is 15 residues. The V end was cut by 3 bases, the J end by 7 bases, with 16 bases between. Looked up from germline, CDR1 is SGHAT and CDR2 is FQNNGV.

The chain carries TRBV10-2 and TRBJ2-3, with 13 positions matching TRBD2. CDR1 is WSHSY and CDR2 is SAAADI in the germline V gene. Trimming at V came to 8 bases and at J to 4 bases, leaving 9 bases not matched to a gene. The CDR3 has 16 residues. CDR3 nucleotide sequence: TGCGCCAGCGGCTGGACTAGCGGGAGTGGGGCAGATACGCAGTATTTT. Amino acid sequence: CASGWTSGSGADTQYF.

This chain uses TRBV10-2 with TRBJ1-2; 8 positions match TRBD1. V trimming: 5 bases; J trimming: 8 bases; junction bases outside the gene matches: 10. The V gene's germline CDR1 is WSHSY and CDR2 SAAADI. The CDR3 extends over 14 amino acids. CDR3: CASSRRTGKGGYTF. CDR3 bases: TGCGCCAGCAGTCGAAGGACAGGGAAGGGAGGCTACACCTTC.

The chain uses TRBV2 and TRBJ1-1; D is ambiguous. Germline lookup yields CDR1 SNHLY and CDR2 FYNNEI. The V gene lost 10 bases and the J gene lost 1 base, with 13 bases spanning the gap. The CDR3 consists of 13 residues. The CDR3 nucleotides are TGTGCCAACGGTACCCGGAGGAACACTGAAGCTTTCTTT. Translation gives CANGTRRNTEAFF.

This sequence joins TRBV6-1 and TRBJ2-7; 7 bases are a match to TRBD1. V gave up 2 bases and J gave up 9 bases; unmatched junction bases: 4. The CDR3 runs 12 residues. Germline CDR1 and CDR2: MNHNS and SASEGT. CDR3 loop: CASSEPYRGQYF. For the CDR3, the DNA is TGTGCCAGCAGTGAACCGTACAGGGGGCAGTACTTC.

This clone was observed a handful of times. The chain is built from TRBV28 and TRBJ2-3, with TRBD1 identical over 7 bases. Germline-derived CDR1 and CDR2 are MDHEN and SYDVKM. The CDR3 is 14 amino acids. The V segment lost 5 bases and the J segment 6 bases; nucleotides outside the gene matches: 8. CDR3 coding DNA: TGTGCCAGCAGTGGCCCAACAGGGGCGGATACGCAGTATTTT. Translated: CASSGPTGADTQYF.

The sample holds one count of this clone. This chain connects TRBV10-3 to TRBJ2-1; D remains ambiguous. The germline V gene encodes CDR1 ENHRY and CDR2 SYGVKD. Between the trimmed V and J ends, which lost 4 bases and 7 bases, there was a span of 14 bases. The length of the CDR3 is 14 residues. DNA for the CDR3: TGTGCCATCAGTGGGAGCCGGGTTTCTAATGAGCAGTTCTTC. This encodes CAISGSRVSNEQFF.

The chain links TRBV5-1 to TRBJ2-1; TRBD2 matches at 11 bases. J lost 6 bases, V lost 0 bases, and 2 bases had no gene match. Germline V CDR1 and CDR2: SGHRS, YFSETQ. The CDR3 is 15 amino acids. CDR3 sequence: CASSLVAGGSNEQFF. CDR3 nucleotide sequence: TGCGCCAGCAGCTTGGTAGCGGGAGGGTCCAATGAGCAGTTCTTC.

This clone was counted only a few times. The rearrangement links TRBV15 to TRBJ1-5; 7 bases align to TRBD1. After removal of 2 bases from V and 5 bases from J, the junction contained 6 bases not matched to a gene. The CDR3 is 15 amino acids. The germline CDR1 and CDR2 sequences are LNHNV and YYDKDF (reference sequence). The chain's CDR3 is CATSRSTGEDQPQHF. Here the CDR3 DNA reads TGTGCCACCAGCAGAAGTACAGGGGAGGATCAGCCCCAGCATTTT.

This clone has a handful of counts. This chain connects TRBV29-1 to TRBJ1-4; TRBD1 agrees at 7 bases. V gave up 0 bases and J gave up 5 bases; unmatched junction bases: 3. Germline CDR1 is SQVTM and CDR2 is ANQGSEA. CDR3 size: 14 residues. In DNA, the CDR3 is TGCAGCGTTGAAGATCCGGACAGGAATGAAAAACTGTTTTTT. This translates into CSVEDPDRNEKLFF.

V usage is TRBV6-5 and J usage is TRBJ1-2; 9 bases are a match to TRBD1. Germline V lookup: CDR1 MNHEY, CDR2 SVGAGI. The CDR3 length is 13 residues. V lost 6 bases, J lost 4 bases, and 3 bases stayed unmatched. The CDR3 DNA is TGTGCCAGCAGCAACAGGGGGCCCTATGGCTACACCTTC. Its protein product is CASSNRGPYGYTF.

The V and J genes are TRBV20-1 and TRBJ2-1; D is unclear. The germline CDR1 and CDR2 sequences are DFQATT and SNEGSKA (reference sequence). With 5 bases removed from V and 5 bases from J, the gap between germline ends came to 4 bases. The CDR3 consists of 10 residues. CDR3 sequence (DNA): TGCAGTGCTCTAGACAATGAGCAGTTCTTC. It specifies CSALDNEQFF.

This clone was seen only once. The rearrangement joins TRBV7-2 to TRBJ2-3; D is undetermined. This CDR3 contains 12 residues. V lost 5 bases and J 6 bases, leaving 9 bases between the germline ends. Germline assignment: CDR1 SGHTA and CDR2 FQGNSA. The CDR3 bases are TGTGCCAGCAGCGTGAGCTTTGATACGCAGTATTTT. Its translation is CASSVSFDTQYF.

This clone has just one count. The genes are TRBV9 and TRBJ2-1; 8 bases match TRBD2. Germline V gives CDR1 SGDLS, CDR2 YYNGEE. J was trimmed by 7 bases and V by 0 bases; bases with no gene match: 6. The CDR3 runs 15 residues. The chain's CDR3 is CASSVGREGQNEQFF. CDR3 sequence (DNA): TGTGCCAGCAGCGTAGGACGGGAGGGCCAGAATGAGCAGTTCTTC.

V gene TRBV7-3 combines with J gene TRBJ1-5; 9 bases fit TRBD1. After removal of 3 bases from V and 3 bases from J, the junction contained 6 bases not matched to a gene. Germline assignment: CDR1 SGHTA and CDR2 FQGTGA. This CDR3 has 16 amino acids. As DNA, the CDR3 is TGTGCCAGCAGCTTGGTACAGGGGGCCAACAATCAGCCCCAGCATTTT. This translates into CASSLVQGANNQPQHF.

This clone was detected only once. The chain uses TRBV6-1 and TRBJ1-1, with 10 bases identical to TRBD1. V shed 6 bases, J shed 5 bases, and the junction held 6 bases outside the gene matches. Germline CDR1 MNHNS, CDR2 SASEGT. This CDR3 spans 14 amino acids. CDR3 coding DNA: TGTGCCAGCAGGTCTGACAGGGGGCCTACTGAAGCTTTCTTT. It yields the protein CASRSDRGPTEAFF.

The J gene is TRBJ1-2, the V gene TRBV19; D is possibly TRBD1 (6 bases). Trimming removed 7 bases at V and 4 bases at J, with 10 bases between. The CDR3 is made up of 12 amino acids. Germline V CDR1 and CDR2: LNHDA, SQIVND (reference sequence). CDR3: CASNTGSYGYTF. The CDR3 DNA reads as TGTGCCAGTAACACAGGGAGCTATGGCTACACCTTC.

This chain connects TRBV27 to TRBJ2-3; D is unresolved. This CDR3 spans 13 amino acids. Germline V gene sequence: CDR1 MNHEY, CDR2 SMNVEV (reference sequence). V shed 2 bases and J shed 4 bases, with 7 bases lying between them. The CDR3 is CASSLGLPDTQYF. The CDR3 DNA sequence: TGTGCCAGCAGTTTAGGGCTCCCAGATACGCAGTATTTT.